This TCR beta chain was identified during a study of OX40 agonist ivuxolimab in advanced cancers. Turning to the study itself: Participants averaged approximately 61 years of age (range roughly 20 to 90) and were over 75% male. Study findings and constraints: Among expanded peripheral T cells, antigen specificity went undetermined.

Details on this clone: No antigen is known for it.

Sequenced by immunoSEQ multiplex PCR; TCRdb stores in-frame clones only, minus some. The table has 42,000 or so clones, 85% to 90% seen once; the top ten hold under 5.5%. Samples of blood were obtained at baseline, on cycle 4 day 1, and on cycle 7 day 1. The CDR3 runs to 15 residues. Germline assignment: CDR1 MNHNS and CDR2 SASEGT. Trimming shortened V by 1 base and J by 2 bases, and 12 bases separated the two germline ends. The source of this sequence is an adult with an advanced solid tumor such as melanoma, head and neck, liver or kidney cancer. The sequenced sample was CD4+ or CD8+ T cells sorted from blood, obtained in a trial of the OX40 agonist ivuxolimab. The chain carries TRBV6-1 and TRBJ2-7; D is perhaps TRBD2 (6 bases). The CDR3 nucleotides read TGTGCCAGCAGTGAAGGGGGGACTGCTCCCTACGAGCAGTACTTC. Encoded protein: CASSEGGTAPYEQYF.